Listed below are T cell receptor beta chains from one sample, sequenced in a study of T-cell memory formation after mild COVID-19. MiXCR was run by TCRdb on the 5' RACE reads, yielding one entry per CDR3 protein. The data show 350,000 to 450,000 distinct CDR3 sequences, 24% seen once. Sequencing used PBMCs or a T cell subset sorted from them (not recorded which). The receptors were sampled from an adult woman who had mild COVID-19 (a few samples of this study predate the infection). Cell type and time point are not known. Each CDR3 is given with its conserved first and last residue. Fields, in order: V gene, J gene, CDR3 protein.

v_call: TRBV7-8
j_call: TRBJ1-1
cdr3_aa: CASSLVSGSVTEAFF

v_call: TRBV5-1
j_call: TRBJ2-3
cdr3_aa: CASSWPTDTQYF

v_call: TRBV5-5
j_call: TRBJ2-7
cdr3_aa: CASSSEGITYEQYF

v_call: TRBV7-9
j_call: TRBJ2-3
cdr3_aa: CASSSPLVLGGTDTQYF

v_call: TRBV9
j_call: TRBJ2-2
cdr3_aa: CASSSRDRGLTNTGELFF

v_call: TRBV20-1
j_call: TRBJ2-3
cdr3_aa: CSAETYSIRTDTQYF

v_call: TRBV9
j_call: TRBJ2-2
cdr3_aa: CASGTRGDTGELFF

v_call: TRBV12-3/TRBV12-4
j_call: TRBJ1-2
cdr3_aa: CASSPSGENYGYTF

v_call: TRBV2
j_call: TRBJ2-3
cdr3_aa: CASSERRQGADTQYF

v_call: TRBV20-1
j_call: TRBJ2-7
cdr3_aa: CSARDRGHGSYEQYF

v_call: TRBV4-2
j_call: TRBJ2-1
cdr3_aa: CASSQPGDNEQFF

v_call: TRBV5-4
j_call: TRBJ2-5
cdr3_aa: CASSWGILDRGIQETQYF

v_call: TRBV25-1
j_call: TRBJ2-7
cdr3_aa: CASSIGAYSYEQYF

v_call: TRBV4-3
j_call: TRBJ2-1
cdr3_aa: CASSPAGVSYNEQFF

v_call: TRBV11-2
j_call: TRBJ2-1
cdr3_aa: CASSPRAISYNEQFF

v_call: TRBV5-1
j_call: TRBJ1-1
cdr3_aa: CASRDRDRGMNTEAFF

v_call: TRBV5-1
j_call: TRBJ1-1
cdr3_aa: CASSPFRGATTEAFF

v_call: TRBV5-6
j_call: TRBJ1-2
cdr3_aa: CASSQIVGVRGYTF

v_call: TRBV10-3
j_call: TRBJ1-2
cdr3_aa: CAIMAQPNYGYTF

v_call: TRBV9
j_call: TRBJ2-7
cdr3_aa: CASSVAGTAYEQYF

v_call: TRBV10-3
j_call: TRBJ2-3
cdr3_aa: CAISLQGQDTQYF

v_call: TRBV3-1
j_call: TRBJ2-7
cdr3_aa: CASSPLYEQYF

v_call: TRBV9
j_call: TRBJ2-4
cdr3_aa: CASSPGTIQYF

v_call: TRBV4-1
j_call: TRBJ2-5
cdr3_aa: CASTSRVGETQYF

v_call: TRBV7-3
j_call: TRBJ2-3
cdr3_aa: CASSLLAGVGDTQYF

v_call: TRBV2
j_call: TRBJ2-4
cdr3_aa: CASSGEGLAKNIQYF

v_call: TRBV7-3
j_call: TRBJ2-1
cdr3_aa: CASSLDGGLYNEQFF

v_call: TRBV7-7
j_call: TRBJ2-3
cdr3_aa: CASSSGTGTGADTQYF

v_call: TRBV28
j_call: TRBJ2-7
cdr3_aa: CASSSLGLAGGYEQYF

v_call: TRBV20-1
j_call: TRBJ2-2
cdr3_aa: CSARGANTGELFF

v_call: TRBV27
j_call: TRBJ2-3
cdr3_aa: CASAGGTDTQYF

v_call: TRBV5-5
j_call: TRBJ2-7
cdr3_aa: CASTFGLAGFYEQYF

v_call: TRBV5-1
j_call: TRBJ2-7
cdr3_aa: CASSLDYLRRVSYEQYF

v_call: TRBV6-5
j_call: TRBJ2-5
cdr3_aa: CASSDYREETQYF

v_call: TRBV11-2
j_call: TRBJ1-1
cdr3_aa: CASSFEGAGTEAFF

v_call: TRBV7-9
j_call: TRBJ1-1
cdr3_aa: CASSMDRYEAFF

v_call: TRBV25-1
j_call: TRBJ2-5
cdr3_aa: CASSEYRGRGILGETQYF

v_call: TRBV10-3
j_call: TRBJ2-7
cdr3_aa: CAISEQVPEQYF

v_call: TRBV5-1
j_call: TRBJ1-3
cdr3_aa: CASSLTGGSSGNTIYF

v_call: TRBV12-3/TRBV12-4
j_call: TRBJ1-3
cdr3_aa: CASSGRPPNTIYF